These T cell receptor beta chains were read from a single sample in a study of blood T cell repertoires in COVID-19. Method: immunoSEQ multiplex PCR; TCRdb's copy keeps in-frame clones and lacks some. Here the sample spans 300,000 or so clones, 85% to 90% being singletons. Material: peripheral blood. Every receptor here comes from a woman aged 40 to 55 with acute or convalescent COVID-19. The CDR3 runs from the conserved cysteine through the conserved F or W. D genes are given only for firm matches. Not all rows give a size; the values are once, few, many and, for expanded clones, a class.

TRBD2	TRBV10-1	.	TRBJ2-4	TGCGCCAGCAGGGGACTAGCGGGGGTCTCTGGGGGCATTCAGTACTTC	CASRGLAGVSGGIQYF
.	TRBV7-9	.	TRBJ2-2	TGTGCCAGCAGCTTAGCGTGGAGGGTACCCGGGGAGCTGTTTTTT	CASSLAWRVPGELFF
.	TRBV2	.	TRBJ2-2	TGTGCCAGCAGCCCGTTCACCGGGGAGCTGTTTTTT	CASSPFTGELFF
TRBD2	TRBV5-1	once	TRBJ2-3	TGCGCCAGCAGCCAACTAGCGGGGGAGGGAGATACGCAGTATTTT	CASSQLAGEGDTQYF
.	TRBV6-5	.	TRBJ1-2	TGTGCCAGCACCTGGGGTCGGGGAGGCTATGGCTACACCTTC	CASTWGRGGYGYTF
.	TRBV20-1	.	TRBJ1-2	TGCAGTGCTAGGACGACATATGGCTACACCTTC	CSARTTYGYTF
.	TRBV29-1	.	TRBJ1-1	TGCAGCGGATCAAGGGGCGGGAACACTGAAGCTTTCTTT	CSGSRGGNTEAFF
.	TRBV7-8	.	TRBJ1-5	TGTGCCAGCAGTTTAGGGGGGGGAAATCAGCCCCAGCATTTT	CASSLGGGNQPQHF
.	TRBV27	once	TRBJ2-6	TGTGCCAGCAGAGGGGCGGGCAGGGGGACTCTGGGGGCCAACGTCCTGACTTTC	CASRGAGRGTLGANVLTF
TRBD1	TRBV19	.	TRBJ1-5	TGTGCCAGTAGTGCCCGGGACAGGGGTGGCAATCAGCCCCAGCATTTT	CASSARDRGGNQPQHF
TRBD1	TRBV3-1/TRBV3-2	.	TRBJ1-6	TGTGCCAGCAGCCAGCGCAGGGGGCGCCAGTATTCACCCCTCCACTTT	CASSQRRGRQYSPLHF
TRBD1	TRBV5-1	.	TRBJ2-3	TGCGCCAGCAGTAGCAGGGGGACAGATACGCAGTATTTT	CASSSRGTDTQYF
TRBD1	TRBV28	.	TRBJ1-1	TGTGCCAGCAGCGCGCCGGGACAGGGTATGAGGACTGAAGCTTTCTTT	CASSAPGQGMRTEAFF
.	TRBV10-3	.	TRBJ2-1	TGTGCCATCAGGGAGCAAACTAGTTCCGATGAGCAGTTCTTC	CAIREQTSSDEQFF
TRBD2	TRBV4-1	.	TRBJ2-3	TGCGCCAGCAGCCAAGAGGCTAGCGGGGGGGCCGATGATACGCAGTATTTT	CASSQEASGGADDTQYF
TRBD1	TRBV4-1	.	TRBJ1-4	TGCGCCAGCAGCCAATACCGACAGGGAACCGCTAATGAAAAACTGTTTTTT	CASSQYRQGTANEKLFF
TRBD2	TRBV2	once	TRBJ2-3	TGTGCCAGCAGGCCAGGACTAGCTTCAGATACGCAGTATTTT	CASRPGLASDTQYF